These 2 T cell receptor beta chains originate from one sample sequenced in a study of cytomegalovirus exposure and HLA in healthy donors. PCR involved 60 Vbeta and 13 Jbeta primers. Clones were read by immunoSEQ multiplex PCR, and TCRdb kept only the in-frame ones, dropping some. The data show around 110,000 clones, over 70% seen once. The sequenced material came from PBMCs. These receptors came from a boy between 10 and 17 years old in good health and CMV-seronegative.

The J gene is TRBJ2-2, the V gene TRBV27; D ambiguous. Germline CDR1 is MNHEY and CDR2 is SMNVEV (reference sequence). The V gene lost 2 bases and the J gene lost 7 bases, with 5 bases spanning the gap. CDR3 length: 12 residues. CDR3 sequence reads: CASSLGIGELFF. The CDR3, as DNA: TGTGCCAGCAGTTTAGGCATCGGGGAGCTGTTTTTT.

This chain connects TRBV2 to TRBJ2-3, with 7 bases lining up with TRBD2. V gave up 4 bases and J gave up 2 bases; unmatched junction bases: 3. Germline V gene data show CDR1 as SNHLY and CDR2 as FYNNEI. The CDR3 extends over 14 amino acids. The CDR3 is CASSARGVTDTQYF. The CDR3 DNA reads TGTGCCAGCAGTGCTCGGGGGGTCACAGATACGCAGTATTTT.